The clone carrying this TCR beta chain came up many times. Its target is not known. The V gene's germline CDR1 is MNHEY and CDR2 SVGAGI. J was trimmed by 0 bases and V by 5 bases; bases with no gene match: 2. The CDR3 runs 14 residues. This entry belongs to a study of CD8 T cells in ankylosing spondylitis. Regarding the study as a whole: Apparently characteristic of ankylosing spondylitis blood was a TCR beta motif (under ten highly homologous variants).

For TCR beta, libraries came from quantitative 5'-RACE with molecular barcodes. MiXCR, run by TCRdb on the 5' RACE reads, gives a single entry per CDR3 protein. The sample records about 280,000 distinct CDR3 sequences, 15% to 20% being singletons. What was sequenced was blood, either unsorted or a sorted T cell fraction (not recorded which). This chain joins TRBV6-5 and TRBJ1-1, with 8 positions matching TRBD1. The sequence was collected from a male donor with ankylosing spondylitis or in good health (not recorded which). DNA for the CDR3: TGTGCCAGCAGTCACAGGGGGGTGAACACTGAAGCTTTCTTT. This gives the protein CASSHRGVNTEAFF.